These T cell receptor beta chains were read from a single sample in a study of post-analysis software for immune sequencing data. TCRdb fed the PCR reads into MiXCR, producing one record per CDR3 protein. The data hold 740,000 or so distinct CDR3 sequences, with about 50% observed a single time. Material: blood. These receptors came from a girl aged 5-17 years with multiple sclerosis. CDR3s include the opening cysteine and the closing phenylalanine or tryptophan. The order of the fields is D gene, clone size, J gene, V gene, CDR3 protein, CDR3 DNA. D genes are given only for firm matches. Only part of the rows carry a size: once, few, many, or a class if the clone is expanded.

d_call: .; clone_size: .; j_call: TRBJ1-5; v_call: TRBV10-3; cdr3_aa: CAISQGGPSNQPQHF; cdr3_nt: TGTGCCATCAGTCAAGGGGGACCTAGCAATCAGCCCCAGCATTTT
d_call: .; clone_size: .; j_call: TRBJ1-1; v_call: TRBV7-3; cdr3_aa: CASSLTGPPGTEAFF; cdr3_nt: TGTGCCAGCAGCTTAACAGGGCCCCCGGGCACTGAAGCTTTCTTT
d_call: TRBD1; clone_size: .; j_call: TRBJ1-1; v_call: TRBV20-1; cdr3_aa: CSPRGPSHRAFF; cdr3_nt: TGCAGTCCCAGGGGGCCCTCGCACAGGGCTTTCTTT
d_call: .; clone_size: few; j_call: TRBJ2-7; v_call: TRBV6-2/TRBV6-3; cdr3_aa: CASNTVSYEQYF; cdr3_nt: TGTGCCAGCAATACAGTATCCTACGAGCAGTACTTC
d_call: .; clone_size: .; j_call: TRBJ2-3; v_call: TRBV5-1; cdr3_aa: CASSLVPSTDSRYF; cdr3_nt: TGCGCCAGCAGCTTGGTACCTAGCACAGATTCGCGGTATTTT
d_call: .; clone_size: .; j_call: TRBJ1-1; v_call: TRBV29-1; cdr3_aa: CSVRGRRPGNTEAFF; cdr3_nt: TGCAGCGTTCGAGGCAGGCGTCCCGGGAACACTGAAGCTTTCTTT
d_call: .; clone_size: many; j_call: TRBJ2-7; v_call: TRBV6-6; cdr3_aa: CASRGSYEQYF; cdr3_nt: TGTGCCAGCAGGGGCTCCTACGAGCAGTACTTC
d_call: TRBD1; clone_size: few; j_call: TRBJ2-6; v_call: TRBV5-6; cdr3_aa: CASSLGRQGLSGANVLTF; cdr3_nt: TGTGCCAGCAGCTTGGGACGACAGGGTTTGTCTGGGGCCAACGTCCTGACTTTC
d_call: .; clone_size: .; j_call: TRBJ1-4; v_call: TRBV7-2; cdr3_aa: CASSLFHSPSTNEKLFF; cdr3_nt: TGTGCCAGCAGCTTATTTCACAGCCCCTCAACTAATGAAAAACTGTTTTTT
d_call: .; clone_size: .; j_call: TRBJ2-1; v_call: TRBV5-1; cdr3_aa: CASSFSSSDSSYNEQFF; cdr3_nt: TGCGCCAGCAGCTTCTCCTCTAGCGATAGCTCCTACAATGAGCAGTTCTTC
d_call: .; clone_size: .; j_call: TRBJ2-3; v_call: TRBV20-1; cdr3_aa: CSGLARGDTQYF; cdr3_nt: TGCAGTGGTCTAGCGAGGGGGGATACGCAGTATTTT
d_call: TRBD2; clone_size: few; j_call: TRBJ2-7; v_call: TRBV9; cdr3_aa: CASSVAPSGGNEQYF; cdr3_nt: TGTGCCAGCAGCGTAGCCCCTAGCGGGGGCAATGAGCAGTACTTC
d_call: TRBD2; clone_size: once; j_call: TRBJ2-1; v_call: TRBV7-6; cdr3_aa: CASSQGLAGGPDNEQFF; cdr3_nt: TGTGCCAGCAGCCAAGGACTAGCGGGGGGGCCGGACAATGAGCAGTTCTTC
d_call: .; clone_size: .; j_call: TRBJ2-7; v_call: TRBV2; cdr3_aa: CATRLLSYERYF; cdr3_nt: TGTGCCACGAGGCTACTCTCCTACGAGCGGTACTTC
d_call: TRBD1; clone_size: .; j_call: TRBJ2-5; v_call: TRBV6-6; cdr3_aa: CASSQRNRGQETQYF; cdr3_nt: TGTGCCAGCAGTCAGAGAAACAGGGGGCAAGAGACCCAGTACTTC
d_call: .; clone_size: .; j_call: TRBJ1-5; v_call: TRBV28; cdr3_aa: CASTSPGRSNQPQHF; cdr3_nt: TGTGCCAGCACCTCCCCAGGGCGTAGCAATCAGCCCCAGCATTTT
d_call: .; clone_size: .; j_call: TRBJ1-5; v_call: TRBV20-1; cdr3_aa: CSASYRDSNQPQHF; cdr3_nt: TGCAGTGCTAGTTACAGGGACAGCAATCAGCCCCAGCATTTT
d_call: TRBD2; clone_size: few; j_call: TRBJ2-7; v_call: TRBV5-1; cdr3_aa: CASNNGLAYEQYF; cdr3_nt: TGCGCCAGCAATAACGGACTAGCGTACGAGCAGTACTTC
d_call: .; clone_size: .; j_call: TRBJ2-7; v_call: TRBV30; cdr3_aa: CAWIPGTHSYEQYF; cdr3_nt: TGTGCCTGGATCCCCGGGACACACTCCTACGAGCAGTACTTC
d_call: .; clone_size: .; j_call: TRBJ2-1; v_call: TRBV2; cdr3_aa: CASSEGLTYNEQFF; cdr3_nt: TGTGCCAGCAGTGAAGGGCTAACATACAATGAGCAGTTCTTC
d_call: .; clone_size: .; j_call: TRBJ2-1; v_call: TRBV29-1; cdr3_aa: CSVVIGVHYNEQFF; cdr3_nt: TGCAGCGTTGTCATAGGGGTCCACTACAATGAGCAGTTCTTC
d_call: .; clone_size: .; j_call: TRBJ2-5; v_call: TRBV2; cdr3_aa: CASRPLEGRETQYF; cdr3_nt: TGTGCCAGCAGGCCCCTGGAGGGCCGTGAGACCCAGTACTTC
d_call: .; clone_size: few; j_call: TRBJ2-6; v_call: TRBV27; cdr3_aa: CASSFWGRVDSGANVLTF; cdr3_nt: TGTGCCAGCAGTTTTTGGGGCAGGGTGGATTCTGGGGCCAACGTCCTGACTTTC
d_call: .; clone_size: .; j_call: TRBJ2-1; v_call: TRBV29-1; cdr3_aa: CSVERRAVGNEQFF; cdr3_nt: TGCAGCGTTGAAAGACGGGCGGTAGGGAATGAGCAGTTCTTC
d_call: .; clone_size: few; j_call: TRBJ1-2; v_call: TRBV29-1; cdr3_aa: CSVEDRDRANYGYTF; cdr3_nt: TGCAGCGTTGAAGATCGAGACAGAGCTAACTATGGCTACACCTTC
d_call: .; clone_size: few; j_call: TRBJ2-7; v_call: TRBV10-3; cdr3_aa: CAISEGGMGQYF; cdr3_nt: TGTGCCATCAGTGAGGGCGGAATGGGGCAGTACTTC
d_call: TRBD1; clone_size: .; j_call: TRBJ2-5; v_call: TRBV15; cdr3_aa: CATRPLGDSQETQYF; cdr3_nt: TGTGCCACCCGACCCCTGGGGGACAGCCAAGAGACCCAGTACTTC
d_call: .; clone_size: few; j_call: TRBJ2-7; v_call: TRBV5-1; cdr3_aa: CASSLQAGISYEQYF; cdr3_nt: TGCGCCAGCAGCTTGCAGGCAGGGATCTCCTACGAGCAGTACTTC
d_call: .; clone_size: .; j_call: TRBJ2-5; v_call: TRBV12-3/TRBV12-4; cdr3_aa: CASSLLAETQYF; cdr3_nt: TGTGCCAGCAGTTTACTGGCAGAGACCCAGTACTTC
d_call: TRBD1; clone_size: .; j_call: TRBJ2-4; v_call: TRBV5-1; cdr3_aa: CASSSGQDLNIQYF; cdr3_nt: TGCGCCAGCAGCTCGGGACAGGACCTAAACATTCAGTACTTC
d_call: TRBD1; clone_size: .; j_call: TRBJ2-1; v_call: TRBV20-1; cdr3_aa: CSARDTGQVGYNEQFF; cdr3_nt: TGCAGTGCTAGAGATACCGGACAGGTGGGGTACAATGAGCAGTTCTTC
d_call: .; clone_size: few; j_call: TRBJ1-2; v_call: TRBV6-5; cdr3_aa: CASSYGRTSYGGYTF; cdr3_nt: TGTGCCAGCAGTTACGGCCGGACATCATATGGTGGCTACACCTTC
d_call: .; clone_size: few; j_call: TRBJ1-2; v_call: TRBV7-9; cdr3_aa: CASSQEGHLYGYTF; cdr3_nt: TGTGCCAGCAGTCAAGAAGGACACCTCTATGGCTACACCTTC
d_call: TRBD2; clone_size: .; j_call: TRBJ2-1; v_call: TRBV5-4; cdr3_aa: CASSLRLAGVSSYNEQFF; cdr3_nt: TGTGCCAGCAGCTTGAGACTAGCGGGTGTTTCATCCTACAATGAGCAGTTCTTC
d_call: .; clone_size: .; j_call: TRBJ1-1; v_call: TRBV7-3; cdr3_aa: CVSSDTGTLSYRSEAFF; cdr3_nt: TGTGTCAGCAGCGACACCGGGACCCTATCCTACCGTAGTGAAGCTTTCTTT
d_call: TRBD2; clone_size: .; j_call: TRBJ2-7; v_call: TRBV4-2; cdr3_aa: CASSARLAGGPYHEQYF; cdr3_nt: TGTGCCAGCAGCGCGAGACTAGCGGGAGGGCCTTACCACGAGCAGTACTTC
d_call: .; clone_size: .; j_call: TRBJ2-5; v_call: TRBV10-2; cdr3_aa: CASSESSGKTQYF; cdr3_nt: TGCGCCAGCAGTGAGTCGTCCGGAAAGACCCAGTACTTC
d_call: TRBD2; clone_size: .; j_call: TRBJ2-5; v_call: TRBV9; cdr3_aa: CASSVGGRDYAQYF; cdr3_nt: TGTGCCAGCAGCGTGGGCGGGAGAGATTACGCGCAGTACTTC
d_call: TRBD2; clone_size: few; j_call: TRBJ2-7; v_call: TRBV3-1; cdr3_aa: CASSLTQGLLAGGHPLEQYF; cdr3_nt: TGTGCCAGCAGCCTAACCCAGGGTCTCCTAGCGGGAGGGCATCCCCTCGAGCAGTACTTC
d_call: TRBD2; clone_size: .; j_call: TRBJ2-1; v_call: TRBV4-2; cdr3_aa: CASSLTGLANNEQFF; cdr3_nt: TGTGCCAGCAGCCTCACGGGACTAGCGAACAATGAGCAGTTCTTC
d_call: TRBD2; clone_size: .; j_call: TRBJ2-5; v_call: TRBV20-1; cdr3_aa: CSALTSGGTETQYF; cdr3_nt: TGCAGTGCTCTTACTAGCGGGGGAACGGAGACCCAGTACTTC
d_call: .; clone_size: few; j_call: TRBJ2-5; v_call: TRBV9; cdr3_aa: CASSVSLEETQYF; cdr3_nt: TGTGCCAGCAGCGTTTCCTTAGAAGAGACCCAGTACTTC
d_call: TRBD1; clone_size: .; j_call: TRBJ1-2; v_call: TRBV29-1; cdr3_aa: CSVLPTGAAYGYTF; cdr3_nt: TGCAGCGTCTTACCGACAGGGGCGGCATATGGCTACACCTTC
d_call: TRBD2; clone_size: few; j_call: TRBJ2-3; v_call: TRBV20-1; cdr3_aa: CSARASGGADTQYF; cdr3_nt: TGCAGTGCTCGGGCTAGCGGGGGGGCAGATACGCAGTATTTT
d_call: .; clone_size: .; j_call: TRBJ2-1; v_call: TRBV29-1; cdr3_aa: CSAKPGYPYEQFF; cdr3_nt: TGCAGCGCAAAGCCAGGGTACCCCTACGAGCAGTTCTTC
d_call: TRBD1; clone_size: .; j_call: TRBJ2-7; v_call: TRBV7-9; cdr3_aa: CASSEGTGGSEQYF; cdr3_nt: TGTGCCAGCAGTGAAGGGACAGGGGGCTCCGAGCAGTACTTC
d_call: TRBD1; clone_size: .; j_call: TRBJ2-7; v_call: TRBV5-5; cdr3_aa: CASSLAPDRVMGEQYF; cdr3_nt: TGTGCCAGCAGCTTGGCCCCGGACAGGGTGATGGGCGAGCAGTACTTC
d_call: TRBD2; clone_size: .; j_call: TRBJ2-3; v_call: TRBV6-5; cdr3_aa: CASSYSVAGVSTDTQYF; cdr3_nt: TGTGCCAGCAGTTACTCGGTAGCGGGGGTTTCCACAGATACGCAGTATTTT
d_call: TRBD1; clone_size: few; j_call: TRBJ1-2; v_call: TRBV7-9; cdr3_aa: CASSLARGRYTF; cdr3_nt: TGTGCCAGCAGCTTAGCGAGGGGGCGTTACACCTTC
d_call: .; clone_size: .; j_call: TRBJ2-5; v_call: TRBV15; cdr3_aa: CATRREGETQYF; cdr3_nt: TGTGCCACCAGACGAGAGGGGGAGACCCAGTACTTC
d_call: TRBD2; clone_size: .; j_call: TRBJ2-7; v_call: TRBV7-2; cdr3_aa: CASSSSLAGGFEQYF; cdr3_nt: TGTGCCAGCAGCTCCTCACTAGCGGGGGGTTTCGAGCAGTACTTC
d_call: TRBD1; clone_size: .; j_call: TRBJ2-7; v_call: TRBV5-1; cdr3_aa: CASSFGTGGHNEQYF; cdr3_nt: TGCGCCAGCAGCTTTGGGACAGGGGGTCACAATGAGCAGTACTTC
d_call: .; clone_size: .; j_call: TRBJ2-3; v_call: TRBV29-1; cdr3_aa: CSVELGGTDTQYF; cdr3_nt: TGCAGCGTTGAACTTGGCGGCACAGATACGCAGTATTTT
d_call: TRBD2; clone_size: .; j_call: TRBJ2-7; v_call: TRBV7-8; cdr3_aa: CASSLEVAGGYEQYF; cdr3_nt: TGTGCCAGCAGCTTAGAAGTAGCGGGAGGTTACGAGCAGTACTTC
d_call: TRBD2; clone_size: once; j_call: TRBJ2-1; v_call: TRBV16; cdr3_aa: CASSRLASGRNEQFF; cdr3_nt: TGTGCCAGCAGCCGTCTGGCTAGCGGGAGGAATGAGCAGTTCTTC
d_call: .; clone_size: .; j_call: TRBJ2-7; v_call: TRBV20-1; cdr3_aa: CSARSRDNSYEQYF; cdr3_nt: TGCAGTGCTAGATCTCGGGACAACTCCTACGAGCAGTACTTC